This paragraph reports one TCR beta chain. The antigen it binds to is not known. No qualities accompany the bases; no much larger clone lies one base away. The source of the sample is a study of control samples from healthy donors and cancer patients (dated by TCRdb to 2020 to 2021). Clipping removes 5 bases from V and 4 bases from J, with 4 as the unmatched junction base count. CDR1 is given as LNHDA and CDR2 as SQIVND, both from the germline V gene (reference sequence). The CDR3 numbers 14 residues from cysteine through phenylalanine. The read is trimmed to its CDR3 DNA, 42 bases read in frame from base 1. Library preparation employed the immunoSEQ multiplex PCR assay. TCRdb obtained this table from immuneACCESS and retained in-frame rearrangements with V and J assigned. These tables miss some clones; where compared with another copy, unresolved V genes account for less than half of the shortfall, and the remainder is unexplained. The sample yields about 160,000 clones; less than 95% were counted once. The top ten clonotypes cover around 13% of the sample.

Sample: PBMCs. This clonotype was obtained from a man aged 60-69 years with colorectal cancer. The V and J segments used are TRBV19 and TRBJ1-2, with TRBD1 matching 10 junction bases. The CDR3 amino acid sequence is: CASSQTGGGYGYTF. The DNA sequence is given as TGTGCCAGTAGTCAGACAGGGGGCGGCTATGGCTACACCTTC.